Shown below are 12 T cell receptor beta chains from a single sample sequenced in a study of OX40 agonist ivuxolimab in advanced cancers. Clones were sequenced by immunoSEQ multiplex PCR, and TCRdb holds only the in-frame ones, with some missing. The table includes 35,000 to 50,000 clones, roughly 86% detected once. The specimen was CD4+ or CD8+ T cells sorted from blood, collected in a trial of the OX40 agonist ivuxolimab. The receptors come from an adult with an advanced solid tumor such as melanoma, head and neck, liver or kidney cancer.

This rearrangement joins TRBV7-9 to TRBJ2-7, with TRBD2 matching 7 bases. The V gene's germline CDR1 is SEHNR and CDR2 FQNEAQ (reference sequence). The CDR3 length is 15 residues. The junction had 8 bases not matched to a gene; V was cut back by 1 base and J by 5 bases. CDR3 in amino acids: CASSLGGGGIDEQYF. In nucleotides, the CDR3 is TGTGCCAGCAGCTTAGGTGGGGGAGGGATCGACGAGCAGTACTTC.

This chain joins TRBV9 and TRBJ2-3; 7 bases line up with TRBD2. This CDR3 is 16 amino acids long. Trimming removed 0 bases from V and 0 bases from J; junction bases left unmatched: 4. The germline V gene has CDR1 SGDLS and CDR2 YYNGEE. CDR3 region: CASSVDWRGSTDTQYF. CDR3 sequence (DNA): TGTGCCAGCAGCGTAGACTGGCGGGGGAGCACAGATACGCAGTATTTT.

In nucleotides, the CDR3 is TGTGCCAGCAGTCACGCCGGGACAGGGGGCAAAGATACGCAGTATTTT. Amino acids: CASSHAGTGGKDTQYF. The V and J genes are TRBV6-6 and TRBJ2-3, with TRBD1 matching over 12 bases. Germline CDR1 MNHNY, CDR2 SVGAGI (reference sequence). The CDR3 consists of 16 residues. The junction had 8 bases not matched to a gene; V was cut back by 5 bases and J by 5 bases.

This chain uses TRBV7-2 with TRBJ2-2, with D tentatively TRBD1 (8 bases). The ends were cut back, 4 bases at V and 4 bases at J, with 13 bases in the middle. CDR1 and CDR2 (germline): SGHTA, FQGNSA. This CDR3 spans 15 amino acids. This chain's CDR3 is CASSSGGGSTGELFF. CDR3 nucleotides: TGTGCCAGCAGCTCAGGGGGCGGGAGCACCGGGGAGCTGTTTTTT.

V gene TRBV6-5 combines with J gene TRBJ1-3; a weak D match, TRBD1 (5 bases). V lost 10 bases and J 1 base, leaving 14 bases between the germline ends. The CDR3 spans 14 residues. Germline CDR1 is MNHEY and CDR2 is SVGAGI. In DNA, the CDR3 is TGTGCCACCGCGGGGGAGTTGTCTGGAAACACCATATATTTT. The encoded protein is CATAGELSGNTIYF.

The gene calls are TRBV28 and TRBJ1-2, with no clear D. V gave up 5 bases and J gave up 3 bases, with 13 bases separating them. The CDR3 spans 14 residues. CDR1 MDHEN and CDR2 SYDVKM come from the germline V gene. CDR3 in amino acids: CASSPFGEDYGYTF. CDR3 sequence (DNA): TGTGCCAGCAGTCCCTTTGGGGAGGACTATGGCTACACCTTC.

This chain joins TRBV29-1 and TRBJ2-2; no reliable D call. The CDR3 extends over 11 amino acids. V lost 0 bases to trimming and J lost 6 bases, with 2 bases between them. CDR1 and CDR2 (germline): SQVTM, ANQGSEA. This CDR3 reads CSVEEPGELFF. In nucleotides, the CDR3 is TGCAGCGTTGAAGAACCCGGGGAGCTGTTTTTT.

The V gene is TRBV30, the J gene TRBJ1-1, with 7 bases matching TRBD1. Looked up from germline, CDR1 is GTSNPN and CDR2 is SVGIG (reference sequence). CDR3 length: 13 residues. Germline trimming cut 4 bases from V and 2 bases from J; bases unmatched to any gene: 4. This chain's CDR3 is CAWKGQDNTEAFF. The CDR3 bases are TGTGCCTGGAAAGGACAGGATAACACTGAAGCTTTCTTT. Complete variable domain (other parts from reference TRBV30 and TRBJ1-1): SQTIHQWPATLVQPVGSPLSLECTVEGTSNPNLYWYRQAAGRGLQLLFYSVGIGQISSEVPQNLSASRPQDRQFILSSKKLLLSDSGFYLCAWKGQDNTEAFFGQGTRLTVV.

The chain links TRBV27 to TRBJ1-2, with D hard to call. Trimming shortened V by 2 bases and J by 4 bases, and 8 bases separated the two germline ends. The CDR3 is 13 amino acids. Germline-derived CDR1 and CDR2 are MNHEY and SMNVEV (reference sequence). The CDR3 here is CASSLAEAYGYTF. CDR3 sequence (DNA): TGTGCCAGCAGTTTAGCCGAGGCCTATGGCTACACCTTC.

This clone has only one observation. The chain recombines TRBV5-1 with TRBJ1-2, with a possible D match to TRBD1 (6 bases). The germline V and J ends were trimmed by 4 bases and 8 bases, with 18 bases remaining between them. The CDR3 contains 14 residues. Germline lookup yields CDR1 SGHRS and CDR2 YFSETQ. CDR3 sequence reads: CASSDEGGFEGYTF. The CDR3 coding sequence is TGCGCCAGCAGCGACGAGGGGGGTTTTGAAGGCTACACCTTC. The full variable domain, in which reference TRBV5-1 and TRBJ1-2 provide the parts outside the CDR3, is KAGVTQTPRYLIKTRGQQVTLSCSPISGHRSVSWYQQTPGQGLQFLFEYFSETQRNKGNFPGRFSGRQFSNSRSEMNVSTLELGDSALYLCASSDEGGFEGYTFGSGTRLTVV.

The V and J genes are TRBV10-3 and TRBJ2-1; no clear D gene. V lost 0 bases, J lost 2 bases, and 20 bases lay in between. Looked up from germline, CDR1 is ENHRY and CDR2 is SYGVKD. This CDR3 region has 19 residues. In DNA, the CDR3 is TGTGCCATCAGTGAGTCCGGGCAGGCCCTGACGATCGCCTACAATGAGCAGTTCTTC. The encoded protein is CAISESGQALTIAYNEQFF.

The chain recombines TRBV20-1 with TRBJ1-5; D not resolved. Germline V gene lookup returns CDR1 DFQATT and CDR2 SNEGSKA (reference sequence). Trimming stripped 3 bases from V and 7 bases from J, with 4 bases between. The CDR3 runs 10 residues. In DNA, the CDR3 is TGCAGTGCTAGTGGCCAGCCCCAGCATTTT. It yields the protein CSASGQPQHF.